This T cell receptor beta chain was recorded in a study of T cell repertoires in cytomegalovirus infection. Germline V gene lookup returns CDR1 LGHNA and CDR2 YNFKEQ. The CDR3 runs to 15 residues. Trimming took off 1 base at V and 0 bases at J, with 7 bases between the two ends. In this sample, this clonotype turned up a few times. TCRdb re-analysed the reads in MiXCR, keeping a single row per CDR3 protein. Counted here are around 630,000 distinct CDR3 sequences, 20% to 25% occurring once; the ten biggest clones make up roughly 8%. This TCR was recovered from a human donor in good health (CMV status not recorded). Some clones in this sample may be carry-over from other donors' samples. What was sequenced was CD8+ T cells from PBMCs. The genes are TRBV4-2 and TRBJ1-5, with D uncertain. In nucleotides, the CDR3 is TGTGCCAGCAGCCAAGTGCAGGTTAGCAATCAGCCCCAGCATTTT. Its translation: CASSQVQVSNQPQHF.